A single sample gave rise to the 22 T cell receptor beta chains below, sequenced in a study of blood T cells in healthy people across ages. A sample-barcoded 5' primer and a J-beta primer mix were used in a second PCR of about 6 to 11 cycles. TCRdb itself ran the 5' RACE reads through MiXCR, one entry per CDR3 protein. Here the sample spans roughly 1.6 million distinct CDR3 sequences, about 35% being singletons. Input material: blood. Receptors were obtained from a woman aged 25-40 years in good health.

Only a few counts were recorded for this clonotype. The chain has TRBV28 and TRBJ1-2, with 8 bases matching TRBD1. The CDR3 runs 15 residues. Looked up from germline, CDR1 is MDHEN and CDR2 is SYDVKM. The CDR3 protein is CASGQAGGFSYGYTF. The CDR3 nucleotides are TGTGCTAGCGGACAAGCAGGGGGCTTTAGCTATGGCTACACCTTC.

This clonotype has more than one count but fewer than ten. The gene calls are TRBV20-1 and TRBJ2-1, with D possibly being TRBD1 or TRBD2 (6 bases each). This CDR3 region has 15 residues. Germline CDR1 and CDR2: DFQATT and SNEGSKA (reference sequence). V was clipped by 6 bases and J by 0 bases, with 15 bases between them. CDR3 bases: TGCAGTGCGGAGGGGGACAAGAGCTCCTACAATGAGCAGTTCTTC. Protein: CSAEGDKSSYNEQFF.

The V and J genes are TRBV28 and TRBJ2-7; no clear D. Between the trimmed V and J ends, which lost 6 bases and 7 bases, there was a span of 19 bases. The CDR3 has 14 amino acids. CDR1 is MDHEN, CDR2 SYDVKM, per germline. In DNA form, the CDR3 reads TGTGCCAGCAGGACACAAAGGTTTACCTTAGAGCAGTACTTC. Its translation: CASRTQRFTLEQYF.

The V call is TRBV12-5, the J call TRBJ2-7; the D gene is possibly TRBD2 (6 bases). CDR1 and CDR2 (germline): LGHNT, FRNRAP. Trimming took 2 bases from V and 7 from J, leaving 12 bases between them. CDR3 length: 13 residues. For the CDR3, the DNA is TGTGCTAGTGGTTTGCCTCCTAGCGATGAGCAGTACTTC. Translation: CASGLPPSDEQYF. The variable domain in full, with the rest retrieved from reference TRBV12-5 and TRBJ2-7, is DARVTQTPRHKVTEMGQEVTMRCQPILGHNTVFWYRQTMMQGLELLAYFRNRAPLDDSGMPKDRFSAEMPDATLATLKIQPSEPRDSAVYFCASGLPPSDEQYFGPGTRLTVT.

The chain carries TRBV4-1 and TRBJ2-3, with TRBD2 matching 8 bases. Looked up from germline, CDR1 is MGHRA and CDR2 is YSYEKL. V gave up 4 bases and J gave up 2 bases; unmatched junction bases: 11. The CDR3 spans 17 residues. CDR3 amino acids: CASSPRSAGAITDTQYF. CDR3 DNA: TGCGCCAGCAGCCCTCGTTCAGCGGGAGCTATCACAGATACGCAGTATTTT.

A word on this clonotype: Germline and junction disagree at one end, which may indicate a read error. The chain is built from TRBV27 and TRBJ2-1; D gene uncertain. CDR1 is MNHEY and CDR2 is SMNVEV in the germline V gene (reference sequence). The CDR3 totals 13 residues. The CDR3 DNA is TGTGCCAGCAGTTTATTCTCCTATAATGGGCAGTTCTTC. Its translation: CASSLFSYNGQFF.

This clonotype was seen a few times. The chain links TRBV11-2 to TRBJ1-2; the D gene is possibly TRBD1 (5 bases). This CDR3 comprises 16 residues. The V gene's germline CDR1 is SGHAT and CDR2 FQNNGV. V shed 1 base and J shed 8 bases, with 20 bases lying between them. The CDR3 bases are TGTGCCAGCAGCTTAGTTCAGGGTGAGAGGGGATACGGCTACACCTTC. Protein sequence: CASSLVQGERGYGYTF.

This clonotype was observed many times. The chain employs TRBV2 and TRBJ2-7; TRBD2 matches 7 bases. CDR3 length: 14 residues. Germline loops: CDR1 SNHLY, CDR2 FYNNEI. With 6 bases clipped from V and 2 bases from J, the junction kept 7 bases outside the gene matches. The CDR3 loop is CASSRAGSAYEQYF. The CDR3 region has the DNA TGTGCCAGCAGCCGAGCGGGGTCTGCCTACGAGCAGTACTTC.

This clonotype was recorded a few times. The CDR3 region is CASSLRTQDTGELFF. Here the CDR3 DNA reads TGCGCCAGCAGCTTGAGGACTCAGGACACCGGGGAGCTGTTTTTT. The chain uses TRBV5-1 and TRBJ2-2; D possibly corresponds to TRBD2 (5 bases). Germline loops: CDR1 SGHRS, CDR2 YFSETQ. V was cut by 1 base and J by 3 bases, with 10 bases left in between. The CDR3 extends over 15 amino acids.

The J gene is TRBJ2-1, the V gene TRBV12-5, with D uncertain. CDR1 LGHNT and CDR2 FRNRAP come from the germline V gene. CDR3 size: 13 residues. V was cut by 6 bases and J by 2 bases, with 8 bases left in between. DNA for the CDR3: TGTGCTAGTGGGGTTTCTCCCTACAATGAGCAGTTCTTC. This translates into CASGVSPYNEQFF.

This clonotype was observed many times. This chain links TRBV12-3 or TRBV12-4 with TRBJ2-5; D gene ambiguous. V was clipped by 5 bases and J by 5 bases, with 12 bases between them. The CDR3 length is 13 residues. The CDR3, as DNA: TGTGCCAGCAGTCCCCCCTCGCGGGAGACCCAGTACTTC. Amino acid sequence: CASSPPSRETQYF.

This clonotype showed up just a few times. The CDR3 loop is CAGLDGVSTDTQYF. The CDR3, as DNA: TGTGCCGGCCTCGATGGGGTTAGCACAGATACGCAGTATTTT. The V gene is TRBV7-7, the J gene TRBJ2-3; no clear D. V shed 11 bases and J shed 0 bases, with 15 bases lying between them. In germline, CDR1 is SSHAT, CDR2 FNYEAQ (reference sequence). The CDR3 is 14 amino acids. The full variable domain, with the rest looked up from reference TRBV7-7 and TRBJ2-3, is GAGVSQSPRYKVTKRGQDVTLRCDPISSHATLYWYQQALGQGPEFLTYFNYEAQPDKSGLPSDRFSAERPEGSISTLTIQRTEQRDSAMYRCAGLDGVSTDTQYFGPGTRLTVL.

A few counts support this clonotype. The chain carries TRBV6-1 and TRBJ1-2, with TRBD1 matching 7 bases. The CDR3 sequence is 14 residues long. Trimming removed 4 bases from V and 3 bases from J; junction bases left unmatched: 5. Germline loops: CDR1 MNHNS, CDR2 SASEGT. CDR3 sequence reads: CASSVRTGDYGYTF. CDR3 in DNA: TGTGCCAGCAGTGTTAGAACAGGGGACTATGGCTACACCTTC.

V and J are TRBV19 and TRBJ2-5, with D unclear. Per germline, CDR1 LNHDA and CDR2 SQIVND (reference sequence). This CDR3 spans 16 amino acids. Trimming removed 1 base at V and 2 bases at J, with 14 bases between. The CDR3 DNA is TGTGCCAGTAGTATAGCGAAGACAAACAAGCAAGAGACCCAGTACTTC. Its protein product is CASSIAKTNKQETQYF.

CDR3 nucleotide sequence: TGTGCCAGCAGTGAAAATCTAGCGGGCGAGACCCAGTACTTC. Translation gives CASSENLAGETQYF. This chain connects TRBV2 to TRBJ2-5; 8 bases agree with TRBD2. V shed 2 bases and J 5 bases; nucleotides not matched to a gene: 4. The CDR3 runs to 14 residues. CDR1 SNHLY and CDR2 FYNNEI come from the germline V gene.

This clonotype has only a few counts. The chain couples TRBV10-3 to TRBJ2-5, with TRBD2 as a possible D gene (5 bases). Trimming stripped 2 bases from V and 4 bases from J, with 11 bases between. This CDR3 spans 14 amino acids. The V gene's germline CDR1 is ENHRY and CDR2 SYGVKD. CDR3 residues: CAISEEGGRETQYF. DNA for the CDR3: TGTGCCATCAGTGAGGAGGGCGGACGAGAGACCCAGTACTTC.

This clonotype was recorded a few times. The V and J genes are TRBV11-2 and TRBJ2-5, with TRBD1 matching 9 bases. CDR3 length: 17 residues. CDR1 is SGHAT, CDR2 FQNNGV, per germline. With 1 base clipped from V and 2 bases from J, the junction kept 8 bases outside the gene matches. The CDR3 is CASSLVPGQGYQETQYF. DNA of the CDR3: TGTGCCAGCAGCTTAGTCCCTGGACAGGGGTATCAAGAGACCCAGTACTTC.

This clonotype was seen at least ten times. The chain employs TRBV7-2 and TRBJ2-1; D remains unclear. CDR1 is SGHTA, CDR2 FQGNSA, per germline. The CDR3 loop spans 13 amino acids. V was pared by 5 bases and J by 2 bases, with 7 bases between. The CDR3 region has the DNA TGTGCCAGCAGCCCCAGCCCCTACAATGAGCAGTTCTTC. Protein sequence: CASSPSPYNEQFF.

This chain uses TRBV27 with TRBJ1-1, with D possibly being TRBD1 (6 bases). This CDR3 region has 11 residues. CDR1 MNHEY and CDR2 SMNVEV come from the germline V gene (reference sequence). V dropped 2 bases and J dropped 10 bases, with 8 bases sitting between them. This CDR3 reads CASSLNRVAFF. CDR3 bases: TGTGCCAGCAGTTTAAACAGGGTAGCTTTCTTT.

This clonotype was seen only a few times. V gene TRBV10-3 combines with J gene TRBJ2-4; D might be TRBD2 (6 bases). Trimming removed 5 bases from V and 13 bases from J, with 15 bases in between. This CDR3 spans 12 amino acids. The germline V gene encodes CDR1 ENHRY and CDR2 SYGVKD. CDR3 loop: CAISRSPGEQYF. In DNA form, the CDR3 reads TGTGCCATCAGTAGGTCCCCGGGGGAGCAGTACTTC.

The gene calls are TRBV28 and TRBJ1-2, with D possibly being TRBD1 (6 bases). Trimming took 2 bases from V and 3 from J, leaving 10 bases between them. Germline V gene sequence: CDR1 MDHEN, CDR2 SYDVKM. This CDR3 region has 14 residues. CDR3: CASSLRDTYYGYTF. CDR3 sequence (DNA): TGTGCCAGCAGTTTACGGGACACATACTATGGCTACACCTTC.

This clonotype was picked up a small number of times. The rearrangement uses TRBV20-1 and TRBJ1-2; D gene uncertain. Germline V CDR1 and CDR2: DFQATT, SNEGSKA (reference sequence). Trimming left V 1 base short and J 4 bases short, with 7 bases between. This CDR3 has 12 amino acids. CDR3 sequence reads: CSARAGSYGYTF. In DNA, the CDR3 is TGCAGTGCTAGAGCCGGGTCCTATGGCTACACCTTC.